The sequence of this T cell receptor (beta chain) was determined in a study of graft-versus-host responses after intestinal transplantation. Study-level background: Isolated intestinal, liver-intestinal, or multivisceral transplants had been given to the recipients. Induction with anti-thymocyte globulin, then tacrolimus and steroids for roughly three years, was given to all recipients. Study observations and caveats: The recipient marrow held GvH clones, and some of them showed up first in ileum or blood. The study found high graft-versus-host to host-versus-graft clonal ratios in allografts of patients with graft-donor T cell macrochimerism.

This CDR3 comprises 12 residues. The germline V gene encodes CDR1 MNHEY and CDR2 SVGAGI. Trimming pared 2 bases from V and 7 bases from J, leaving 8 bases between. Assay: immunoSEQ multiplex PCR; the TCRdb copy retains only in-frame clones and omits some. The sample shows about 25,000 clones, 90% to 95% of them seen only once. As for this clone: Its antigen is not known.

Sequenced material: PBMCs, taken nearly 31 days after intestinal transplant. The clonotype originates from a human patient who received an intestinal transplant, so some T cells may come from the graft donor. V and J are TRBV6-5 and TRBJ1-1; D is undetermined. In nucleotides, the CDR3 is TGTGCCAGCAGTTACAACCGCCTTGAAGCTTTCTTT. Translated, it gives CASSYNRLEAFF.